Below are 16 T cell receptor beta chains sequenced from a single sample in a study of cytomegalovirus exposure and HLA in healthy donors. It was with 60 Vbeta and 13 Jbeta primers that the PCR ran. Using immunoSEQ multiplex PCR, the repertoire was profiled, and TCRdb retains in-frame clones only, with some absent. The top ten clones hold 1% of a sample with about 160,000 clones, 85% of them seen once. Sequencing was performed on PBMCs. The receptors derive from a boy aged 2 to 10 in good health and CMV-seronegative.

The chain employs TRBV29-1 and TRBJ1-4; a possible D gene is TRBD1 (5 bases). Deletions cut 3 bases from V and 8 bases from J, with 13 bases between. The CDR3 has 13 residues. Germline CDR1 is SQVTM and CDR2 is ANQGSEA. In nucleotides, the CDR3 is TGCAGCGTTGAGCATGCGCGGGGCGAAAAACTGTTTTTT. This encodes CSVEHARGEKLFF.

The CDR3 DNA is TGTGCCAGCAGCCGGGCGGGGGGGGGCTACACCTTC. Protein sequence: CASSRAGGGYTF. J is TRBJ1-2 and V is TRBV7-6, with D possibly being TRBD1 (5 bases). In germline, CDR1 is SGHVS, CDR2 FNYEAQ. The CDR3 sequence is 12 residues long. V was pared by 5 bases and J by 8 bases, with 12 bases between.

The DNA of the CDR3 is TGTGCCAGCAGCGTCCGTGGGGACATTCGGTTTCTCACTGAAGCTTTCTTT. This translates into CASSVRGDIRFLTEAFF. This sequence joins TRBV7-8 and TRBJ1-1, with D possibly being TRBD1 (6 bases). The CDR3 loop spans 17 amino acids. Germline CDR1 and CDR2: SGHVS and FQNEAQ. Trimming cost V 5 bases and J 4 bases, with 23 bases left between them.

This chain joins TRBV5-6 and TRBJ1-1; no reliable D call. In germline, CDR1 is SGHDT, CDR2 YYEEEE. This CDR3 is built from 15 residues. The V gene lost 1 base and the J gene lost 5 bases, with 15 bases spanning the gap. The CDR3 nucleotides read TGTGCCAGCAGCTTGCCCCCTCCCTCCAGGACTGAAGCTTTCTTT. It codes for CASSLPPPSRTEAFF.

The chain carries TRBV27 and TRBJ2-7; D not resolved. The V end lost 6 bases, the J end lost 0 bases, and 15 bases lay between the germline ends. The CDR3 contains 15 residues. The germline V gene encodes CDR1 MNHEY and CDR2 SMNVEV (reference sequence). The CDR3 protein is CASSNYATDSYEQYF. The CDR3, as DNA: TGTGCCAGCAGCAACTATGCGACCGACTCCTACGAGCAGTACTTC.

The chain links TRBV28 to TRBJ2-3, with TRBD2 matching 8 bases. The ends lost 4 bases at V and 2 bases at J; junction bases unmatched: 8. Germline CDR1 reads MDHEN; CDR2 reads SYDVKM. The CDR3 is made up of 16 amino acids. The CDR3 bases are TGTGCCAGCAGTTCCCCAGCGGGGGAGATCACAGATACGCAGTATTTT. Translating gives CASSSPAGEITDTQYF. The whole variable domain, remainder taken from reference TRBV28 and TRBJ2-3, is DVKVTQSSRYLVKRTGEKVFLECVQDMDHENMFWYRQDPGLGLRLIYFSYDVKMKEKGDIPEGYSVSREKKERFSLILESASTNQTSMYLCASSSPAGEITDTQYFGPGTRLTVL.

The chain employs TRBV19 and TRBJ2-3; D is unresolved. Germline V gene data show CDR1 as LNHDA and CDR2 as SQIVND (reference sequence). Between the trimmed V and J ends, which lost 6 bases and 2 bases, there was a span of 9 bases. There are 13 residues in the CDR3. The CDR3 region is CASRTRNTDTQYF. CDR3 in DNA: TGTGCCAGTAGGACACGTAACACAGATACGCAGTATTTT.

The CDR3 protein is CASSSRTSGGTDTQYF. CDR3 DNA sequence: TGTGCCAGCAGCTCCCGGACTAGCGGGGGCACAGATACGCAGTATTTT. This chain joins TRBV7-6 and TRBJ2-3; 12 nucleotides agree with TRBD2. The CDR3 contains 16 residues. With V trimmed by 4 bases and J by 1 base, 3 bases remained unmatched. Germline CDR1 reads SGHVS; CDR2 reads FNYEAQ.

The CDR3 DNA is TGTGCCAGCAGCTTAACTGCAGGGTTATACGAGCAGTACTTC. Translation gives CASSLTAGLYEQYF. The chain uses TRBV7-3 and TRBJ2-7; D perhaps matches TRBD1 (5 bases). With 0 bases removed from V and 4 bases from J, the gap between germline ends came to 10 bases. This CDR3 is built from 14 residues. Germline assignment: CDR1 SGHTA and CDR2 FQGTGA.

This rearrangement joins TRBV27 to TRBJ2-5; weak D call: TRBD1 (6 bases). The CDR3 extends over 15 amino acids. Germline CDR1 and CDR2: MNHEY and SMNVEV (reference sequence). The germline V and J ends were trimmed by 5 bases and 3 bases, with 16 bases remaining between them. CDR3 nucleotides: TGTGCCAGCAGTCCTAGACGATACAGGGAAGAGACCCAGTACTTC. The encoded protein is CASSPRRYREETQYF.

The chain carries TRBV7-2 and TRBJ1-3; possibly TRBD1 for D (6 bases). The CDR3 is 16 amino acids. Germline assignment: CDR1 SGHTA and CDR2 FQGNSA. Trimming removed 1 base at V and 1 base at J, with 11 bases between. The CDR3 nucleotides read TGTGCCAGCAGCTTAGGTTTGGGGGCTTCTGGAAACACCATATATTTT. Its protein is CASSLGLGASGNTIYF.

This clone has just one count. The chain joins TRBV7-3 to TRBJ2-3; 11 bases match TRBD2. Trimming took 5 bases from V and 0 from J; bases not matched to a gene: 4. Germline CDR1 SGHTA, CDR2 FQGTGA. The CDR3 totals 16 residues. The CDR3 DNA sequence: TGTGCCAGCAGCGCCCGACTAGCGGGGAGCACAGATACGCAGTATTTT. This translates into CASSARLAGSTDTQYF.

The chain is built from TRBV19 and TRBJ1-2; a weak D match, TRBD1 (5 bases). Trimming removed 4 bases at V and 1 base at J, with 13 bases between. CDR1 and CDR2 from the germline V gene are LNHDA and SQIVND (reference sequence). The CDR3 consists of 15 residues. The CDR3 spells CASSTRQTHNYGYTF. The CDR3 DNA reads as TGTGCCAGTAGTACCCGACAGACTCATAACTATGGCTACACCTTC.

In this sample, this clone turned up a few times. This chain joins TRBV28 and TRBJ2-1; 8 positions match TRBD2. CDR1 and CDR2 (germline): MDHEN, SYDVKM. The CDR3 runs 16 residues. With 6 bases clipped from V and 6 bases from J, the junction kept 13 bases outside the gene matches. In nucleotides, the CDR3 is TGTGCCAGCAGCCGAAGCGGGGGCATCCTTCGCAATGAGCAGTTCTTC. It encodes CASSRSGGILRNEQFF.

The genes are TRBV7-8 and TRBJ1-2, with 7 bases aligning to TRBD1. The CDR3 extends over 15 amino acids. The germline V gene has CDR1 SGHVS and CDR2 FQNEAQ. V lost 7 bases, J lost 5 bases, and 13 bases stayed unmatched. CDR3 DNA sequence: TGTGCCAGCACCTCCTCTCGAACAGGGGAGTATGGCTACACCTTC. It encodes CASTSSRTGEYGYTF.

The chain links TRBV7-2 to TRBJ2-7, with a weak D call TRBD2 (6 bases). Germline CDR1 reads SGHTA; CDR2 reads FQGNSA. The CDR3 contains 14 residues. V was pared by 3 bases and J by 6 bases, with 15 bases between. CDR3 region: CASSFGGGPFEQYF. The CDR3, as DNA: TGTGCCAGCAGCTTCGGTGGAGGGCCGTTCGAGCAGTACTTC.